This TCR beta chain is from a study of cytomegalovirus exposure and HLA in healthy donors. With 0 bases removed from V and 1 base from J, the gap between germline ends came to 4 bases. The CDR3 sequence is 13 residues long. Germline CDR1 is SGHDT and CDR2 is YYEEEE. Concerning this clone itself: Its antigen is still unknown.

PCR primers comprised 60 Vbeta and 13 Jbeta primers. The protocol was immunoSEQ multiplex PCR, while the TCRdb copy is restricted to in-frame clones and leaves out a portion. This sample yields 150,000 to 200,000 clones, of which over 65% are seen a single time; around 3.6% belongs to the top ten. Overall study findings and caveats: Later on, an analysis tied 15,000 to 20,000 TCR beta sequences to HLA alleles at 0.05 false discovery rate. Researchers reportedly found TCR beta sequences accurately predicted most subjects' HLA-A and HLA-B alleles.

The chain employs TRBV5-6 and TRBJ1-1; unclear D gene. The sequence was obtained from a man in his forties or fifties in good health and CMV-seropositive. Sequencing input: PBMCs. The CDR3 nucleotides read TGTGCCAGCAGCTTGGACAGGAACACTGAAGCTTTCTTT. Translating it yields CASSLDRNTEAFF.